The clone carrying this T cell receptor (beta chain) appeared a single time. This sample was included in a study of blood T cell repertoires in COVID-19. The wider study: Whether acute or convalescent, the COVID-19 samples came from the United States, Italy and Spain.

The V gene lost 2 bases and the J gene lost 3 bases, with 11 bases spanning the gap. The CDR3 is 15 residues long. CDR1 is MNHEY and CDR2 is SVGAGI in the germline V gene. The method was immunoSEQ multiplex PCR; TCRdb's version includes in-frame clones alone and lacks a portion of them. The table lists around 100,000 clones, approximately 87% of them singletons. This receptor was taken from a human donor with acute or convalescent COVID-19. The donor label of this sample is uncertain. The chain is built from TRBV6-5 and TRBJ2-1; D remains unclear. Material: peripheral blood. As DNA, the CDR3 is TGTGCCAGCAGTTACGGGCCAATCGGCTACAATGAGCAGTTCTTC. Translated: CASSYGPIGYNEQFF.